Shown below are 20 T cell receptor beta chains from a single sample sequenced in a study of CD8+ T cells in alopecia areata. RNA was extracted and reverse transcribed into cDNA as the sequencing template. Assay: immunoSEQ multiplex PCR; the TCRdb copy retains only in-frame clones and omits some. The sample lists approximately 140,000 clones, over 45% occurring once. Sequencing was done on a sample of CD4+ T cells sorted from blood. The receptor source for this set is a human donor with alopecia areata.

The J gene is TRBJ2-1, the V gene TRBV2; TRBD2 aligns across 12 bases. J lost 9 bases, V lost 6 bases, and 9 bases had no gene match. Germline V gene data show CDR1 as SNHLY and CDR2 as FYNNEI. The CDR3 has 15 residues. Here the CDR3 reads CASRARTSGMGEQFF. DNA for the CDR3: TGTGCCAGCAGGGCACGGACTAGCGGGATGGGTGAGCAGTTCTTC.

This rearrangement joins TRBV7-3 to TRBJ2-5, with D possibly called TRBD1 or TRBD2 (6 bases each). CDR1 SGHTA and CDR2 FQGTGA come from the germline V gene. Trimming cost V 2 bases and J 5 bases, with 15 bases left between them. The length of the CDR3 is 15 residues. The CDR3 here is CASSLEGGYTETQYF. In DNA form, the CDR3 reads TGTGCCAGCAGCTTAGAGGGGGGATATACGGAGACCCAGTACTTC.

This rearrangement joins TRBV30 to TRBJ1-3; D gene unclear. The V and J ends lost 1 base and 1 base respectively, with 8 bases between them. The CDR3 extends over 14 amino acids. Germline CDR1 is GTSNPN and CDR2 is SVGIG (reference sequence). CDR3 bases: TGTGCCTGGAGTGGTGGCGCTTCTGGAAACACCATATATTTT. Its translation is CAWSGGASGNTIYF. Together with reference TRBV30 and TRBJ1-3, the CDR3 gives the full variable domain: SQTIHQWPATLVQPVGSPLSLECTVEGTSNPNLYWYRQAAGRGLQLLFYSVGIGQISSEVPQNLSASRPQDRQFILSSKKLLLSDSGFYLCAWSGGASGNTIYFGEGSWLTVV.

The chain is built from TRBV9 and TRBJ1-1; D not resolved. The CDR3 is 14 residues long. Germline assignment: CDR1 SGDLS and CDR2 YYNGEE. V shed 0 bases and J shed 1 base, with 7 bases lying between them. As DNA, the CDR3 is TGTGCCAGCAGCGTAGGACTTCAGAACACTGAAGCTTTCTTT. Amino acids: CASSVGLQNTEAFF.

The chain is built from TRBV5-1 and TRBJ1-1; 7 nucleotides align to TRBD1. V lost 4 bases, J lost 4 bases, and 7 bases stayed unmatched. The CDR3 sequence is 14 residues long. In germline, CDR1 is SGHRS, CDR2 YFSETQ. The CDR3 loop reads CASSPGQVGTEAFF. The CDR3, as DNA: TGCGCCAGCAGCCCAGGACAGGTGGGCACTGAAGCTTTCTTT.

The V call is TRBV5-1, the J call TRBJ1-1; maybe TRBD1 (6 bases). This CDR3 has 15 amino acids. Germline assignment: CDR1 SGHRS and CDR2 YFSETQ. The V end was cut by 3 bases, the J end by 3 bases, with 15 bases between. The CDR3 loop is CASSSYRVGDTEAFF. The CDR3 DNA reads as TGCGCCAGCAGCTCCTACAGGGTTGGGGACACTGAAGCTTTCTTT.

This CDR3 reads CATSRESTDTQYF. The CDR3 DNA is TGTGCCACCAGCAGGGAAAGCACAGATACGCAGTATTTT. The rearrangement uses TRBV15 and TRBJ2-3; no firm D call. This CDR3 is 13 amino acids long. Trimming stripped 3 bases from V and 0 bases from J, with 4 bases between. Germline V gene data show CDR1 as LNHNV and CDR2 as YYDKDF (reference sequence).

The V gene is TRBV30, the J gene TRBJ1-1; D possibly corresponds to TRBD1 (5 bases). The germline CDR1 and CDR2 sequences are GTSNPN and SVGIG (reference sequence). Deletions cut 2 bases from V and 0 bases from J, with 13 bases between. CDR3 length equals 15 residues. The CDR3 loop is CAWSLIGVMNTEAFF. The CDR3 DNA is TGTGCCTGGAGTTTGATAGGGGTCATGAACACTGAAGCTTTCTTT.

This rearrangement joins TRBV29-1 to TRBJ2-1; D possibly corresponds to TRBD2 (5 bases). There are 14 residues in the CDR3. V gave up 4 bases and J gave up 2 bases, with 12 bases separating them. Germline loops: CDR1 SQVTM, CDR2 ANQGSEA. CDR3 region: CSVVGVLAYNEQFF. The CDR3 DNA reads TGCAGCGTTGTCGGGGTGTTAGCCTACAATGAGCAGTTCTTC.

The chain joins TRBV28 to TRBJ2-3, with D hard to call. Trimming shortened V by 9 bases and J by 0 bases, and 7 bases separated the two germline ends. This CDR3 spans 12 amino acids. CDR1 is MDHEN and CDR2 is SYDVKM in the germline V gene. The CDR3 region is CASQSSTDTQYF. The CDR3 DNA follows: TGTGCCAGTCAGTCCAGCACAGATACGCAGTATTTT.

The chain links TRBV7-6 to TRBJ1-4; D unresolved. CDR3 length: 12 amino acids. The germline V gene encodes CDR1 SGHVS and CDR2 FNYEAQ. The DNA of the CDR3 is TGTGCTACCAGGAGGGTTGGTGAAAAACTGTTTTTT. Residues: CATRRVGEKLFF.

This clone was observed once. The rearrangement links TRBV7-9 to TRBJ2-5, with D uncertain. Germline V gene sequence: CDR1 SEHNR, CDR2 FQNEAQ (reference sequence). The CDR3 consists of 12 residues. V was trimmed by 2 bases and J by 2 bases, leaving 3 bases between them. The CDR3 loop is CASSLLQETQYF. The CDR3 DNA reads as TGTGCCAGCAGCTTATTGCAAGAGACCCAGTACTTC.

The rearrangement uses TRBV7-9 and TRBJ2-7; D uncertain. The CDR3 loop spans 12 amino acids. Germline CDR1 reads SEHNR; CDR2 reads FQNEAQ (reference sequence). V dropped 6 bases and J dropped 1 base, with 7 bases sitting between them. The CDR3 bases are TGTGCCAGCAGTTGGGTGTCCTACGAGCAGTACTTC. Translation gives CASSWVSYEQYF.

This clone was seen only a few times. The rearrangement links TRBV28 to TRBJ2-3, with D perhaps TRBD1 or TRBD2 (6 bases each). V lost 3 bases and J 4 bases, leaving 17 bases between the germline ends. CDR1 and CDR2 from the germline V gene are MDHEN and SYDVKM. The length of the CDR3 is 16 residues. For the CDR3, the DNA is TGTGCCAGCAGTTTCCCGGGGGCCGGGGGCGCAGATACGCAGTATTTT. Protein sequence: CASSFPGAGGADTQYF.

This rearrangement joins TRBV9 to TRBJ1-5, with TRBD1 matching over 7 bases. The germline V gene has CDR1 SGDLS and CDR2 YYNGEE. The CDR3 extends over 15 amino acids. The V segment lost 3 bases and the J segment 0 bases; nucleotides outside the gene matches: 3. CDR3 amino acids: CASSETGISNQPQHF. As DNA, the CDR3 is TGTGCCAGCAGCGAGACAGGGATTAGCAATCAGCCCCAGCATTTT.

CDR3 protein: CSVVDSQETQYF. As DNA, the CDR3 is TGCAGCGTTGTGGACAGCCAAGAGACCCAGTACTTC. The genes are TRBV29-1 and TRBJ2-5; TRBD1 might be the D (6 bases). V was cut by 4 bases and J by 1 base, with 7 bases left in between. This CDR3 has 12 residues. Germline lookup yields CDR1 SQVTM and CDR2 ANQGSEA.

The rearrangement joins TRBV11-2 to TRBJ1-1; D gene uncertain. V lost 1 base to trimming and J lost 3 bases, with 6 bases between them. The germline V gene has CDR1 SGHAT and CDR2 FQNNGV. The CDR3 contains 13 residues. The CDR3 region has the DNA TGTGCCAGCAGCTTAGTCTTTGACACTGAAGCTTTCTTT. This translates into CASSLVFDTEAFF.

The V call is TRBV6-5, the J call TRBJ1-2, with TRBD1 matching 7 bases. The J segment lost 2 bases and the V segment lost 6 bases, leaving 3 bases of the junction unmatched. The length of the CDR3 is 13 residues. Germline assignment: CDR1 MNHEY and CDR2 SVGAGI. CDR3 loop: CASRRDSNYGYTF. The CDR3 DNA is TGTGCCAGCAGACGGGACAGCAACTATGGCTACACCTTC.

The chain carries TRBV5-1 and TRBJ2-7; D uncertain. The CDR3 has 14 residues. V was pared by 0 bases and J by 2 bases, with 9 bases between. Germline-derived CDR1 and CDR2 are SGHRS and YFSETQ. Here the CDR3 DNA reads TGCGCCAGCAGCTTGGAGAGGTCAACCTACGAGCAGTACTTC. Encoded protein: CASSLERSTYEQYF.

This clone has only a few counts. V and J are TRBV2 and TRBJ2-1; 13 nucleotides align to TRBD2. The junction had 1 base not matched to a gene; V was cut back by 3 bases and J by 5 bases. The CDR3 is made up of 15 amino acids. Germline CDR1 is SNHLY and CDR2 is FYNNEI. The CDR3 is CASSEGLAGNNEQFF. DNA for the CDR3: TGTGCCAGCAGTGAGGGACTAGCGGGAAACAATGAGCAGTTCTTC.